This TCR beta chain came from a study of blood T cell repertoires in COVID-19. Participants had their cohort set by participant-reported clinical history. The data were produced by immunoSEQ multiplex PCR, yet TCRdb's version contains in-frame clones alone and is incomplete. The sample lists approximately 350,000 clones, roughly 90% occurring once. The length of the CDR3 is 16 residues. After removal of 4 bases from V and 0 bases from J, the junction contained 4 bases not matched to a gene. Germline assignment: CDR1 KGHSH and CDR2 LQKENI. The TCR comes from a woman in her twenties or thirties who had recovered from COVID-19. V and J are TRBV18 and TRBJ2-3; TRBD1 matches 10 bases. Sequences were obtained from PBMCs or T cells enriched from blood (not recorded which). CDR3 nucleotide sequence: TGTGCCAGCTCACTACGGGGACAGGGGAGCACAGATACGCAGTATTTT. As protein: CASSLRGQGSTDTQYF. The full variable domain, with the rest looked up from reference TRBV18 and TRBJ2-3, is NAGVMQNPRHLVRRRGQEARLRCSPMKGHSHVYWYRQLPEEGLKFMVYLQKENIIDESGMPKERFSAEFPKEGPSILRIQQVVRGDSAAYFCASSLRGQGSTDTQYFGPGTRLTVL.